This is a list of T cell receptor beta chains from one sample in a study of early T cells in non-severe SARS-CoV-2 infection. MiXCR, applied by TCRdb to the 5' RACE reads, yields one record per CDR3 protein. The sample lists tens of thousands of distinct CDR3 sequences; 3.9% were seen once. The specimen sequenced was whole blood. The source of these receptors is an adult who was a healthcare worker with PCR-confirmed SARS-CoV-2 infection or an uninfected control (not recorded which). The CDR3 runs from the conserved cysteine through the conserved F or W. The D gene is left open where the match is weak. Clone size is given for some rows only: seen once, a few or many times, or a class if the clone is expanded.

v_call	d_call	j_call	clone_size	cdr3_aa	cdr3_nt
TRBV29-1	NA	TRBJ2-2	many	CSVERGPNTGELFF	TGCAGCGTTGAACGAGGGCCGAACACCGGGGAGCTGTTTTTT
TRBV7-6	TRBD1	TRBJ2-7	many	CASSYGTGNEQYF	TGTGCCAGCAGCTACGGGACAGGGAACGAGCAGTACTTC
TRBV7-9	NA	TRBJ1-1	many	CASSLSGVKAFF	TGTGCCAGCAGCTTATCAGGGGTGAAAGCTTTCTTT
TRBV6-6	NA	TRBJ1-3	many	CATGPSGNTIYF	TGTGCCACTGGTCCCTCTGGAAACACCATATATTTT
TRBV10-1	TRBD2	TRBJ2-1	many	CASSLQAGELWEQFF	TGCGCCAGCAGCCTCCAAGCGGGAGAGCTTTGGGAGCAGTTCTTC
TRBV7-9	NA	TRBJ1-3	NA	CASSPQESSGNTIYF	TGTGCCAGCAGCCCGCAGGAAAGTTCTGGAAACACCATATATTTT
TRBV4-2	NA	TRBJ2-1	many	CASSPPEKPYNEQFF	TGTGCCAGCAGCCCCCCCGAGAAACCCTACAATGAGCAGTTCTTC
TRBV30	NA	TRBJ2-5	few	CARSILGETQYF	TGTGCCCGGAGTATACTCGGCGAGACCCAGTACTTC
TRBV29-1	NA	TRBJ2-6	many	CSVSLNGANVLTF	TGCAGCGTTTCCCTAAATGGGGCCAACGTCCTGACTTTC
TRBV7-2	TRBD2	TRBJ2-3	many	CASSLVAGVDTQYF	TGTGCCAGCAGCTTAGTAGCGGGGGTGGATACGCAGTATTTT
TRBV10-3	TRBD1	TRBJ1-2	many	CAISESLGDRFGHGYTF	TGTGCCATCAGTGAGTCCCTAGGGGACAGGTTTGGTCATGGCTACACCTTC
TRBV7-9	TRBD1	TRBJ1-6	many	CASSVTGSAPLHF	TGTGCCAGCAGCGTGACAGGGAGTGCACCCCTCCACTTT
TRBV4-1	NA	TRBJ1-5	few	CASSQDRGQNQPQHF	TGCGCCAGCAGCCAAGACAGGGGCCAAAATCAGCCCCAGCATTTT
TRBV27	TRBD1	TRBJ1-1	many	CASSKPSSGQGSEAFF	TGTGCCAGCAGTAAGCCCTCGTCGGGACAGGGGTCTGAAGCTTTCTTT
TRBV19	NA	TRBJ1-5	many	CASSITEGRPQHF	TGTGCCAGTAGTATAACAGAAGGGCGGCCCCAGCATTTT
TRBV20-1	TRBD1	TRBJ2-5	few	CSANSGGTGETQYF	TGCAGTGCTAACTCCGGGGGGACAGGGGAGACCCAGTACTTC
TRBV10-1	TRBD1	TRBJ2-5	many	CASSGQGETQYF	TGCGCCAGCAGTGGTCAGGGGGAAACCCAGTACTTC
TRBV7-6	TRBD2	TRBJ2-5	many	CASSPWVRGGRYQETQYF	TGTGCCAGCTCCCCATGGGTACGGGGGGGCCGCTACCAAGAGACCCAGTACTTC
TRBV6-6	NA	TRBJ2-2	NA	CASSYSQGFSTGELFF	TGTGCCAGCAGTTACTCGCAAGGGTTTAGCACCGGGGAGCTGTTTTTT
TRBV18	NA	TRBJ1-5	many	CASSLYSTGLGQPQHF	TGTGCCAGCTCACTTTACTCGACCGGATTGGGGCAGCCCCAGCATTTT
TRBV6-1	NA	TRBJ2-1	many	CASSEALGPDEQFF	TGTGCCAGCAGTGAAGCACTGGGACCGGATGAGCAGTTCTTC
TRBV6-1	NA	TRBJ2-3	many	CASSFGQPTGADTQYF	TGTGCCAGCAGTTTTGGACAGCCAACCGGCGCAGATACGCAGTATTTT
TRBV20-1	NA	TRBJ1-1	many	CSATGLQIEAFF	TGCAGTGCTACCGGCCTGCAGATTGAAGCTTTCTTT
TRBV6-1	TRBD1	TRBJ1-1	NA	CASSPTGTGVTEAFF	TGTGCCAGCAGCCCTACCGGGACAGGGGTAACTGAAGCTTTCTTT
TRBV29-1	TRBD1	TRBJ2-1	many	CSASASTGNEQFF	TGCAGCGCCTCAGCCTCGACAGGGAATGAGCAGTTCTTC
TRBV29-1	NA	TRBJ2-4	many	CSVEDPLRGSGIQYF	TGCAGCGTTGAAGACCCGCTGAGAGGATCCGGCATTCAGTACTTC
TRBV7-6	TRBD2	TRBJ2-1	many	CASSLKTSGNEQFF	TGTGCCAGCAGCTTAAAGACTAGCGGCAATGAGCAGTTCTTC
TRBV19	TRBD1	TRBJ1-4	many	CASSADRGLSNEKLFF	TGTGCCAGTAGTGCCGACAGGGGGTTGTCTAATGAAAAACTGTTTTTT
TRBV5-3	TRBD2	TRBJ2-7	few	CARFSGEGIYEQYF	TGTGCCAGATTCTCGGGGGAGGGAATCTACGAGCAGTACTTC
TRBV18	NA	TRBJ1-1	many	CASSLDRKNTEAFF	TGTGCCAGCTCACTCGACAGGAAGAACACTGAAGCTTTCTTT
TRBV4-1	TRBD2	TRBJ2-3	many	CASSQDPSGSLSTDTQYF	TGCGCCAGCAGCCAAGATCCTAGCGGCTCTCTATCCACAGATACGCAGTATTTT
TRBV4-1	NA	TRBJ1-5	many	CASSQEGYSNQPQHF	TGCGCCAGCAGCCAAGAAGGGTATAGCAATCAGCCCCAGCATTTT
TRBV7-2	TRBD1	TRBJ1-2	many	CASSSGLRGSNYGYTF	TGTGCCAGCAGCTCGGGCCTCAGGGGGAGTAACTATGGCTACACCTTC
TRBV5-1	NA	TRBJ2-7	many	CASSLDGGSYEQYF	TGCGCCAGCAGCTTGGACGGAGGGAGCTACGAGCAGTACTTC
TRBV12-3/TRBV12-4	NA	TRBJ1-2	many	CASSPRQASYGYTF	TGTGCCAGCAGTCCCCGGCAGGCGTCCTATGGCTACACCTTC
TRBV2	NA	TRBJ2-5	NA	CASLGGSKETQYF	TGTGCCAGCTTAGGTGGATCAAAAGAGACCCAGTACTTC
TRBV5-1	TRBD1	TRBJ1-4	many	CASSSMDRTNEKLFF	TGCGCCAGCAGCTCCATGGACAGGACTAATGAAAAACTGTTTTTT
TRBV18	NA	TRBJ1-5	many	CASSPLAPGQGNQPQHF	TGTGCCAGCTCACCACTAGCCCCCGGGCAGGGAAATCAGCCCCAGCATTTT
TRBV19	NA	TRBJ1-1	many	CASTGRGNTEAFF	TGTGCCAGTACCGGAAGGGGAAACACTGAAGCTTTCTTT
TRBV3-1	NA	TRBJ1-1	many	CASSQGRGSTEAFF	TGTGCCAGCAGCCAAGGTAGGGGGTCCACTGAAGCTTTCTTT
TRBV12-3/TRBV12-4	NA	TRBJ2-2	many	CATIPPNTGELFF	TGTGCCACCATCCCCCCGAACACCGGGGAGCTGTTTTTT
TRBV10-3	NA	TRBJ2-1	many	CAISESVKGWNEQFF	TGTGCCATCAGTGAGTCTGTAAAGGGGTGGAATGAGCAGTTCTTC
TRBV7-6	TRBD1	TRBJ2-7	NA	CASSPDRDEYEQYF	TGTGCCAGCAGCCCCGACAGGGATGAGTACGAGCAGTACTTC
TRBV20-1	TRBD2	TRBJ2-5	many	CSARWGTSEGKKTQYF	TGCAGTGCTAGATGGGGGACTAGCGAGGGAAAAAAGACCCAGTACTTC
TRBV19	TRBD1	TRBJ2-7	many	CASSKTGGNEQYF	TGTGCCAGTAGTAAGACAGGGGGAAACGAGCAGTACTTC
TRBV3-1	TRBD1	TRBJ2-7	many	CASSLLRGQYSYEQYF	TGTGCCAGCAGCCTCCTGAGGGGACAGTACTCCTACGAGCAGTACTTC
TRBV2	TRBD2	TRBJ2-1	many	CASSVRRGAEEQFF	TGTGCCAGCAGTGTTCGGCGGGGGGCAGAGGAGCAGTTCTTC
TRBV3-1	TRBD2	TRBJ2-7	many	CASSHTSRGAYEQYF	TGTGCCAGCAGCCACACCTCCCGGGGGGCCTACGAGCAGTACTTC
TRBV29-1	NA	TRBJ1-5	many	CSVTDGNSNQPQHF	TGCAGCGTTACGGACGGTAATAGCAATCAGCCCCAGCATTTT
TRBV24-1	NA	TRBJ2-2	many	CATSDWGHLNTGELFF	TGTGCCACCAGTGATTGGGGACACTTGAACACCGGGGAGCTGTTTTTT